This T cell receptor (beta chain) was captured by sequencing in a study of OX40 agonist ivuxolimab in advanced cancers. Study background: Prior anti-PD-1, anti-PD-L1 or anti-CTLA-4 therapy was allowed; around 43% had some.

The CDR3 contains 18 residues. Unmatched junction bases numbered 10, after V lost 3 bases and J lost 0 bases. Germline V gives CDR1 LGHNA, CDR2 YSLEER. For this clone: No antigen is known for it.

Points from the study as a whole: Specificity for antigen went undetermined in the expanded peripheral T cells.

The data were produced by immunoSEQ multiplex PCR, yet TCRdb's version contains in-frame clones alone and is incomplete. Of roughly 140,000 clones listed, 90% to 95% are singletons. The rearrangement links TRBV4-3 to TRBJ2-2, with 7 bases aligning to TRBD2. The sequence was obtained from an adult with an advanced solid tumor such as melanoma, head and neck, liver or kidney cancer. Here the sequenced sample was CD4+ or CD8+ T cells sorted from blood, taken in a trial of the OX40 agonist ivuxolimab. In nucleotides, the CDR3 is TGCGCCAGCAGCCAGGCGGGCGTGGGAGGGTCGAACACCGGGGAGCTGTTTTTT. Encoded protein: CASSQAGVGGSNTGELFF.